This TCR beta chain originates from a study of cytomegalovirus exposure and HLA in healthy donors (dated by TCRdb to the late 2010s). In terms of the full investigation: An earlier analysis of roughly 500 of the donors reported 250 to 300 Gb of sequence data and roughly 100 million unique TCR beta sequences from 150 million to 200 million T cells. An early release covering about 600 HLA-typed donors comprised about 320 gigabases of sequencing data and 85 million to 100 million unique TCR sequences. Of the 350 to 450 genotyped donors, 81% were placed in the genetic ancestry cluster associated with self-reported Caucasian donors. The study aimed to test whether signatures of past pathogen exposure could be identified by cataloging public T cell receptors. The study profiled the T cell repertoires of 666 subjects by immunosequencing and related them to cytomegalovirus serostatus. Along with the roughly 700-subject first cohort, a separate validation cohort of around 120 different subjects was used. The study combined high-throughput TCR immunosequencing, statistical association of individual TCRs with disease status, and machine learning to predict cytomegalovirus infection status. A later analysis re-examined previously published TCR beta repertoires from about 700 donors and added high-resolution HLA genotyping to investigate patterns of TCR occurrence. Rather than using new phenotypic data, the later analysis identified candidate immune exposures from TCR beta sequences and from how often those sequences occurred across donors. To decide whether each TCR beta V gene segment behaved as functional or pseudogenic, an earlier analysis of some 600 of the donors relied on high-throughput TCR beta sequencing. Donor age, sex, ethnicity and CMV serostatus were compiled together with the repertoire data. In a later genetic analysis, genome-wide SNP genotypes for about 55% of the roughly 700 donors were used, and that subset was treated as a discovery cohort. All discovery cohort repertoires had been generated on a single sequencing platform. HLA typing included class I and class II loci at four-digit resolution. Typing coverage varied by locus: roughly 620-640 donors for A, B, C, DRB1 and DQB1; approximately 560 for DQA1; around 610 for DPA1; roughly 450 for DPB1. About five DR-DQ haplotypes were treated as single units for association and clustering because of strong linkage in the cohort. Across about 380 genotyped donors of the cohort, an average of about 220,000 unique TCR beta nucleotide sequences per donor were sequenced, and approximately 19% of those sequences were non-productive.

The cohort consisted of more than 650 healthy bone marrow donors. All cohort members were sampled while nominally healthy, although unrecorded immune exposures were likely present. The donor was CMV seronegative and belonged to the group of 352 seronegative cohort members. Each donor provided a peripheral blood sample, and peripheral blood mononuclear cells were used for TCR beta sequencing. The Qiagen DNeasy Blood Extraction Kit was used to extract genomic DNA from the blood cell samples. The CDR3 spans 12 residues, from the cysteine through the phenylalanine. The DNA shown is the 36-base CDR3, in frame from base 1. V lost 4 bases and J lost 5 bases; the stretch between them is 9 bases long. According to the germline V gene, CDR1 reads SGHDT and CDR2 reads YYEEEE. The full study reports these points: Compared with the roughly 700-donor mean, donors in an Asian-associated ancestry cluster had fewer N-insertions in productive TCRs, according to a later genetic analysis. A further reported finding was that TCR beta sequences accurately predicted the HLA-A and HLA-B alleles for most subjects in the first cohort. The classifier was reported to diagnose cytomegalovirus status with high specificity and sensitivity in both the original cohort and the validation cohort. Because HLA typing was missing for some donors at each locus, association tests included only the typed subset. Only TCR beta chains were sequenced in this cohort, and the absence of alpha or paired-chain data limited detectable features. According to the authors, the approach could potentially be generalized to other disease states and immunological phenotypes. A later analysis found that most CMV-associated TCR beta chains appeared HLA-restricted, with HLA associations seemingly driven largely by CMV exposure. While some public TCRs were present in many individuals, most TCR sequences turned up only very rarely across donors. V-gene and J-gene trimming of TCR beta chains was associated with a missense DCLRE1C variant in a later genetic analysis, and the association was replicated in an independent cohort. A later analysis found that HLA-associated TCR beta chains were more clonally expanded and had lower generation probabilities than equally common non-associated chains. Sequencing depth was assumed to be roughly uniform across donors in the presence/absence analyses, though that assumption may not hold. Because the 87-base-pair reads could not distinguish some IMGT-functional V segments, including TRBV6-2 and TRBV6-3, those segments were excluded. A cluster of highly shared sequence variants was judged likely to represent a technical artifact of the sequencing pipeline. In an earlier analysis of fewer than 750 of the donors, most TCR beta V segments were observed in productive rearrangements about 90% or about 30% of the time, broadly matching IMGT annotations. According to a later analysis, parvovirus B19, influenza, CMV and Epstein-Barr virus appeared linked to several top co-occurrence clusters. When HLA alleles, especially DR and DQ, strongly co-occurred, TCR associations were difficult to assign to individual alleles. At a false discovery rate of 0.05, a later analysis linked 16,951 TCR beta sequences to specific HLA alleles. Linkage disequilibrium might explain the correlated functional status among segregating V segments, but an unknown experimental factor could not be excluded. CMV serostatus was the only immune exposure information available for the cohort. In vitro tests confirmed that three of the cytomegalovirus-associated TCR beta chains recognize cytomegalovirus antigens. A total of some 180 TCR beta chains were listed by the study as associated with cytomegalovirus. The earlier analysis of a few hundred of the donors excluded around 17 rarely observed V segments, including chromosome 9 orphons, because counts were too low. A later analysis found that TCR association rates varied across HLA loci, with DRB1 alleles showing the most associated TCRs and HLA-C alleles the fewest.

Library preparation was by the immunoSEQ multiplex PCR assay. A mixture of 60 forward primers for TCR Vbeta segments and 13 reverse primers for TCR Jbeta segments was used in the multiplex PCR. A multiplex PCR assay on genomic DNA amplified the CDR3 region of rearranged TCR beta genes. On the Illumina HiSeq System, the amplified TCR beta libraries were sequenced as 87-base-pair reads. As for the original processing: A later analysis tallied 75 million to 85 million unique TCR beta chains across the 660 or so repertoires, and approximately 12 million of those chains were shared by two or more donors. To remove PCR and sequencing errors, raw reads were error-corrected and collapsed into unique sequences using a nearest-neighbor algorithm that merged closely related sequences. Alignment of CDR3 sequences to IMGT reference sequences was used to assign V, D and J gene segments. For a sequence to be retained, at least a six-nucleotide match to both a V gene segment and a J gene segment was required. Rearrangements were classified as productive when the CDR3 lacked stop codons and remained in frame with V and J, and all other rearrangements were classified as non-productive. CDR3 was defined by IMGT convention, running from the second conserved V-encoded cysteine to the conserved J-encoded phenylalanine. Sequences without an unambiguous match to a single V gene segment were excluded from the earlier analysis of several hundred of the donors. An earlier analysis of 550 to 650 of the donors classified V segments as functional when productive rearrangements were above 56.7% and as segregating when the standard deviation between donors was above 5%. A statistical classification framework was developed to diagnose cytomegalovirus status using the catalog of TCR beta chain sequences. In a later analysis, TCR nucleotide sequences were compared against IMGT/GENE-DB human TR gene sequences so that V and J genes could be assigned. The TCRdist pipeline was used in a later analysis to assign CDR3 sequences and most-parsimonious VDJ recombination scenarios. In a later analysis, each TCR beta chain was defined by its CDR3 amino acid sequence together with its V-gene family, and reads without a unique V-gene family were excluded. A later analysis removed 592 highly shared, low-generation-probability nucleotide sequences to deal with suspected cross-contamination and a sequencing artifact. A later analysis calculated a clonal expansion index for each public chain from normalized within-repertoire ranks of inferred template counts. A later analysis computed generation probabilities with a VDJ recombination model fitted to out-of-frame rearrangements, and checked the results against IGoR. A later analysis scored TCR-TCR, TCR-HLA and TCR-CMV co-occurrence with hypergeometric tests, applying a repertoire-size bias correction to TCR pairs. To estimate false discovery rates, a later analysis permuted the HLA or CMV assignments 20 times. In a later analysis, co-occurring TCRs were grouped using DBSCAN, and TCRdist sequence similarity was added for clustering within HLA-allele-positive subsets. Repertoires with fewer than 30,000 or more than 120,000 public chains were left out of co-occurrence clustering, as were about five repertoires with anomalous nucleotide sharing. Imported from immuneACCESS, the table was reduced by TCRdb to in-frame sequences with V and J called. These copies leave out some clones; in studies compared against another copy, an unresolved V gene accounts for under half, and the cause of the remainder is not known. V and J calls plus clone size are reproduced from that table; the DNA served to infer D and trimming. The sample data list some 140,000 clones, and 73% of these were observed just once. The ten most abundant clones make up 1% to 1.5% of the sample.

For this clone: Its antigen has not been determined. The input lacks base qualities; no much larger clone sits a single base away.

The chain was built from TRBV5-6 and TRBJ1-2, with a weak D call of TRBD1 (5 bases match). Material: PBMCs. This receptor was obtained from a woman aged 40 to 55 in good health and CMV-seronegative. Here the CDR3 is given as CASSVEGYGYTF. The base sequence is TGTGCCAGCAGCGTGGAGGGGTATGGCTACACCTTC.